This is a list of T cell receptor beta chains from one sample in a study of shared clonotypes between healthy human individuals. TCRdb keeps only in-frame clones here, not all; method: immunoSEQ multiplex PCR. The table records about 680,000 clones, around 90% of them present only once. Sequencing was done on a sample of naive CD8+ T cells sorted from blood. These receptors were collected from a young man in good health. CDR3s include the opening cysteine and the closing phenylalanine or tryptophan.

CDR3	J	V
CASSFSGTVEAFF	TRBJ1-1	TRBV28
CASSPTGSYEQYF	TRBJ2-7	TRBV6-5
CASSLTLNHYEQYF	TRBJ2-7	TRBV27
CASSTGGVAQPQHF	TRBJ1-5	TRBV27
CASSQDPAARYGYTF	TRBJ1-2	TRBV7-9
CASSSFGQDLSGNTIYF	TRBJ1-3	TRBV7-3
CASGGASGYEQYF	TRBJ2-7	TRBV7-9
CASTYRTGYNEQFF	TRBJ2-1	TRBV7-2
CASSPGLAALGADTQYF	TRBJ2-3	TRBV7-2
CASSGGYEQYF	TRBJ2-7	TRBV2
CASSLVGEGYTF	TRBJ1-2	TRBV7-9
CASSQDLREDREQYF	TRBJ2-7	TRBV4-1
CASSEDYRSYGYTF	TRBJ1-2	TRBV19
CASSYSRGNTEAFF	TRBJ1-1	TRBV6-5
CASSLGDMKNIQYF	TRBJ2-4	TRBV7-9
CASTSERSVGATSTDTQYF	TRBJ2-3	TRBV2
CASSSGGNHYEQYF	TRBJ2-7	TRBV9
CASSVGLGTSGRNEQFF	TRBJ2-1	TRBV9
CASSSSAGGYEQYF	TRBJ2-7	TRBV11-2
CASSLITPGTGELFF	TRBJ2-2	TRBV7-9
CASSQEFGGLRETQYF	TRBJ2-5	TRBV4-2
CASRPWGGSSYNEQFF	TRBJ2-1	TRBV27
CASSPARDSSYEQYF	TRBJ2-7	TRBV5-1
CASSRGQSYEQYF	TRBJ2-7	TRBV11-2
CASKRDASIYNEQFF	TRBJ2-1	TRBV28
CASSLSRSYEQYF	TRBJ2-7	TRBV27
CASSYSIGSYEQYF	TRBJ2-7	TRBV6-5
CASGPGTAGGKYF	TRBJ2-5	TRBV27
CAISDSYEQFF	TRBJ2-1	TRBV10-3
CATRGPTGELFF	TRBJ2-2	TRBV15
CASSLWLAGRLNEQFF	TRBJ2-1	TRBV27
CASSLVRPNTEAFF	TRBJ1-1	TRBV27
CASSPSVRAYEQYF	TRBJ2-7	TRBV27
CASRSSQGYSNQPQHF	TRBJ1-5	TRBV28
CASSLIALSSTDTQYF	TRBJ2-3	TRBV5-1
CASSREGHHQETQYF	TRBJ2-5	TRBV6-4
CASSIGSKAGTSAYNEQFF	TRBJ2-1	TRBV19
CASSFLAGGPNGELFF	TRBJ2-2	TRBV27
CASSFGTEQYF	TRBJ2-7	TRBV27
CASKNTTSGSFPGLYF	TRBJ2-7	TRBV7-9
CASSLGVAGPYNEQFF	TRBJ2-1	TRBV7-8
CASSLAGDTDTQYF	TRBJ2-3	TRBV14
CASSVVITDTQYF	TRBJ2-3	TRBV9
CASTSTSASSYNEQFF	TRBJ2-1	TRBV19
CASSFARIITYEQYF	TRBJ2-7	TRBV28
CASSLLVSGRAFSYEQYF	TRBJ2-7	TRBV7-9
CASSSGTVFVEQYF	TRBJ2-7	TRBV6-5
CASSERPAPGTDTQYF	TRBJ2-3	TRBV25-1
CASSPTSGSSNEQFF	TRBJ2-1	TRBV5-4
CASSPVQGTPRGGEKLFF	TRBJ1-4	TRBV27
CASSLGGVHEQYF	TRBJ2-7	TRBV9
CASSLSIPALTDTQYF	TRBJ2-3	TRBV27
CASSLSQDTGPYSNQPQHF	TRBJ1-5	TRBV28
CASSRGFTGPETQYF	TRBJ2-5	TRBV10-1
CASSIVGGIPYEQYF	TRBJ2-7	TRBV19